The clone carrying this TCR beta chain was detected many times. Its antigen is not known. This entry belongs to a study of T cells in Graves' hyperthyroidism and ophthalmopathy. Germline loops: CDR1 SGHTA, CDR2 FQGNSA. V lost 7 bases, J lost 7 bases, and 19 bases lay in between. CDR3 length: 14 residues. Regions amplified from RNA transcripts were the TCR beta CDR3 regions. First-round RT-PCR targeting the TCR CDR3 was performed with the HTBI primer set. TCRdb reprocessed the multiplex PCR reads with MiXCR, giving one entry per CDR3 protein. The sample gives about 420,000 distinct CDR3 sequences, roughly 13% of which show up once; approximately 5.3% is in the top ten. The diagnostic basis comprised clinical symptoms, serum thyroxine and TRAb, thyroid ultrasound and orbital computed tomography. Using roughly 9.4 ml of fresh peripheral blood, PBMCs were prepared. Study conclusions and caveats: Most thyroid clonotypes expanded above 0.001 appeared in blood too.

This TCR came from a young woman with Graves' hyperthyroidism. J is TRBJ1-1 and V is TRBV7-2, with a tentative D call TRBD1 (5 bases). The sample consisted of blood. CDR3 sequence reads: CASNLGGSVGEAFF. Written as DNA, the CDR3 is TGTGCCAGCAACCTGGGGGGAAGTGTTGGTGAAGCTTTCTTT.